The 10 T cell receptor beta chains given below trace back to one sample, sequenced in a study of cytomegalovirus exposure and HLA in healthy donors. PCR amplification relied on 60 Vbeta primers (plus 13 Jbeta primers). The data were produced by immunoSEQ multiplex PCR, yet TCRdb's version contains in-frame clones alone and is incomplete. Of some 170,000 clones in the sample, roughly four fifths were seen once. The sample consisted of PBMCs. These receptors were taken from a male donor in good health and CMV-seronegative.

The CDR3 DNA follows: TGTGCCAGCAGCTTGGGGCCAGAGGCATACGAGCAGTACTTC. Translation gives CASSLGPEAYEQYF. The chain recombines TRBV7-7 with TRBJ2-7, with D tentatively TRBD1 (5 bases). Germline CDR1 reads SSHAT; CDR2 reads FNYEAQ (reference sequence). Deletions cut 3 bases from V and 4 bases from J, with 13 bases between. This CDR3 is built from 14 residues.

This clone came up a few times. The rearrangement uses TRBV6-5 and TRBJ2-4, with D possibly matching TRBD1 (6 bases). This CDR3 contains 14 residues. Germline V lookup: CDR1 MNHEY, CDR2 SVGAGI. Trimming left V 8 bases short and J 7 bases short, with 18 bases between. CDR3 coding DNA: TGTGCCAGCTCTTACAAGGGGGACAAGAACATTCAGTACTTC. Translating gives CASSYKGDKNIQYF.

The J gene is TRBJ2-3, the V gene TRBV6-1, with 10 nucleotides matching TRBD1. The germline gives CDR1 MNHNS, CDR2 SASEGT. The CDR3 is 15 amino acids. Trimming removed 7 bases from V and 4 bases from J; junction bases left unmatched: 8. CDR3 amino acids: CASTQGQGNSDTQYF. The CDR3 region has the DNA TGTGCCAGCACCCAGGGACAGGGGAATTCAGATACGCAGTATTTT.

This clone has a handful of counts. The chain couples TRBV11-3 to TRBJ1-1; possible D gene TRBD1, 6 bases. The germline gives CDR1 SGHNT, CDR2 YENEEA. The CDR3 is made up of 17 amino acids. Trimming removed 5 bases at V and 0 bases at J, with 19 bases between. The CDR3 is CASSLTKMDSMNTEAFF. CDR3 sequence (DNA): TGTGCCAGCAGCCTAACAAAAATGGACAGCATGAACACTGAAGCTTTCTTT. The entire variable domain, with the rest obtained from reference TRBV11-3 and TRBJ1-1, is as follows: EAGVVQSPRYKIIEKKQPVAFWCNPISGHNTLYWYLQNLGQGPELLIRYENEEAVDDSQLPKDRFSAERLKGVDSTLKIQPAELGDSAVYLCASSLTKMDSMNTEAFFGQGTRLTVV.

This rearrangement joins TRBV6-6 to TRBJ2-7; tentative D call: TRBD2 (5 bases). The length of the CDR3 is 15 residues. V gave up 5 bases and J gave up 2 bases, with 16 bases separating them. Per germline, CDR1 MNHNY and CDR2 SVGAGI (reference sequence). CDR3 nucleotides: TGTGCCAGCAGTGATAGCGCCGAAACCGCCTACGAGCAGTACTTC. Protein: CASSDSAETAYEQYF.

The rearrangement links TRBV30 to TRBJ2-1; D gene unclear. In germline, CDR1 is GTSNPN, CDR2 SVGIG (reference sequence). Trimming took off 3 bases at V and 8 bases at J, with 14 bases between the two ends. CDR3 length: 13 amino acids. CDR3 DNA sequence: TGTGCCTGGAGGGGTCCTCCAGGCCATGAGCAGTTCTTC. It is translated as CAWRGPPGHEQFF.

This clone was picked up one time. This rearrangement joins TRBV6-6 to TRBJ1-5; possibly TRBD1 for D (6 bases). The germline V gene encodes CDR1 MNHNY and CDR2 SVGAGI (reference sequence). The CDR3 contains 15 residues. Between the trimmed V and J ends, which lost 5 bases and 2 bases, there was a span of 13 bases. The CDR3 bases are TGTGCCAGCAGTCCAGGGGTTTATGGCAATCAGCCCCAGCATTTT. This translates into CASSPGVYGNQPQHF.

The rearrangement joins TRBV28 to TRBJ2-1, with 9 bases that match TRBD1. This CDR3 has 15 residues. Germline loops: CDR1 MDHEN, CDR2 SYDVKM. With 4 bases clipped from V and 3 bases from J, the junction kept 4 bases outside the gene matches. The CDR3 reads CASSSGTGYYNEQFF. CDR3 bases: TGTGCCAGCAGTTCCGGGACAGGGTACTACAATGAGCAGTTCTTC.

V and J are TRBV6-1 and TRBJ2-3; D not certain. The germline V gene encodes CDR1 MNHNS and CDR2 SASEGT. This CDR3 is 14 amino acids long. With 3 bases removed from V and 0 bases from J, the gap between germline ends came to 7 bases. CDR3 nucleotides: TGTGCCAGCAGTGACAGACTTAGCACAGATACGCAGTATTTT. Its protein product is CASSDRLSTDTQYF.

V and J are TRBV10-3 and TRBJ1-2; D gene unclear. The germline V gene encodes CDR1 ENHRY and CDR2 SYGVKD. V dropped 0 bases and J dropped 0 bases, with 5 bases sitting between them. The CDR3 loop spans 14 amino acids. The CDR3 DNA is TGTGCCATCAGTGAGTCGGTAGCTAACTATGGCTACACCTTC. Residues: CAISESVANYGYTF.